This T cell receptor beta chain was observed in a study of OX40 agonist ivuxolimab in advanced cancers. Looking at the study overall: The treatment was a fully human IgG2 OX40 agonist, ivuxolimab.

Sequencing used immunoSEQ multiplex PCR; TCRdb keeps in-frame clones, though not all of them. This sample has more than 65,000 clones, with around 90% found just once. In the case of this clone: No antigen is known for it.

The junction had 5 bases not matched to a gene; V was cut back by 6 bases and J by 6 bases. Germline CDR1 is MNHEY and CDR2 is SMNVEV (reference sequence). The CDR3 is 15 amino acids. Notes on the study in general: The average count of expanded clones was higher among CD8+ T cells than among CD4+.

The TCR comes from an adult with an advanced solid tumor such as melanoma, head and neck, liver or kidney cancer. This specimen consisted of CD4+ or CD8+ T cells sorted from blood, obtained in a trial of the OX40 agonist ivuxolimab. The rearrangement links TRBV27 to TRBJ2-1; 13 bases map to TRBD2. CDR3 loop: CASSKTSGRANEQFF. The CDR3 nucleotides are TGTGCCAGCAGCAAAACTAGCGGGAGGGCCAATGAGCAGTTCTTC.